This entry features one TCR beta chain sequence. Antigen: not known. These data are taken from a study of Ad26.COV2.S vaccination and SARS-CoV-2 variants. The germline CDR1 and CDR2 sequences are MNHEY and SVGAGI. The V and J ends lost 2 bases and 9 bases respectively, with 11 bases between them. The CDR3 contains 14 residues. Study-wide results and limits: Vaccinated and placebo-treated recipients had similar non-spike TCR breadth. There was reportedly substantial breadth in spike-specific CD8+ and CD4+ T cell responses after vaccination. Among vaccine recipients, spike-specific TCR breadth exceeded that of placebo recipients. The TCR-based breadth and depth measures might underestimate overall T cell responses.

Some clones are missing from TCRdb's copy, which holds only in-frame ones; the method was immunoSEQ multiplex PCR. The repertoire holds about 350,000 clones, with around 90% as singletons. The specimen was peripheral blood, collected after recovery from COVID-19. The receptor was derived from a human donor who had recovered from COVID-19. This chain links TRBV6-5 with TRBJ1-6; no clear D gene. The CDR3: CASSYGQFGSPLHF. For the CDR3, the DNA is TGTGCCAGCAGTTACGGGCAGTTCGGTTCACCCCTCCACTTT.